The 4 T cell receptor beta chains reported below all come from one sample, sequenced in a study of blood T cell repertoires in COVID-19. Clones were read by immunoSEQ multiplex PCR, and TCRdb kept only the in-frame ones, dropping some. The data contain around 170,000 clones, roughly 86% of them seen just once; the ten biggest clones take up roughly 7%. Sequences were obtained from peripheral blood. These receptors came from a man between 50 and 59 years old with active or convalescent COVID-19.

This clone came up once. V and J are TRBV19 and TRBJ2-7, with TRBD1 matching over 8 bases. After removal of 4 bases from V and 3 bases from J, the junction contained 5 bases not matched to a gene. The CDR3 contains 14 residues. Germline CDR1 reads LNHDA; CDR2 reads SQIVND (reference sequence). CDR3 residues: CASSNQGAFYEQYF. In DNA form, the CDR3 reads TGTGCCAGTAGTAACCAGGGGGCTTTCTACGAGCAGTACTTC.

The chain has TRBV6-5 and TRBJ2-7; maybe TRBD1 (6 bases). Germline V gene data show CDR1 as MNHEY and CDR2 as SVGAGI. The CDR3 contains 13 residues. Deletions cut 6 bases from V and 4 bases from J, with 13 bases between. CDR3 DNA: TGTGCCAGCAGAGTCCCCGGACAGTACGAGCAGTACTTC. Residues: CASRVPGQYEQYF.

The chain combines TRBV2 with TRBJ1-3; unclear D gene. CDR1 SNHLY and CDR2 FYNNEI come from the germline V gene. The CDR3 runs to 14 residues. Trimming pared 8 bases from V and 5 bases from J, leaving 16 bases between. The DNA for the CDR3 is TGTGCCAGCGAGGTGCCGGCTAAGAGAAACACCATATATTTT. It encodes CASEVPAKRNTIYF.

V is TRBV6-5 and J is TRBJ2-3; perhaps TRBD1 as D (6 bases). Between the trimmed V and J ends, which lost 6 bases and 2 bases, there was a span of 15 bases. Germline lookup yields CDR1 MNHEY and CDR2 SVGAGI. The CDR3 spans 15 residues. CDR3 residues: CASRRTAIPTDTQYF. The CDR3 coding sequence is TGTGCCAGCAGACGGACAGCTATCCCCACAGATACGCAGTATTTT.